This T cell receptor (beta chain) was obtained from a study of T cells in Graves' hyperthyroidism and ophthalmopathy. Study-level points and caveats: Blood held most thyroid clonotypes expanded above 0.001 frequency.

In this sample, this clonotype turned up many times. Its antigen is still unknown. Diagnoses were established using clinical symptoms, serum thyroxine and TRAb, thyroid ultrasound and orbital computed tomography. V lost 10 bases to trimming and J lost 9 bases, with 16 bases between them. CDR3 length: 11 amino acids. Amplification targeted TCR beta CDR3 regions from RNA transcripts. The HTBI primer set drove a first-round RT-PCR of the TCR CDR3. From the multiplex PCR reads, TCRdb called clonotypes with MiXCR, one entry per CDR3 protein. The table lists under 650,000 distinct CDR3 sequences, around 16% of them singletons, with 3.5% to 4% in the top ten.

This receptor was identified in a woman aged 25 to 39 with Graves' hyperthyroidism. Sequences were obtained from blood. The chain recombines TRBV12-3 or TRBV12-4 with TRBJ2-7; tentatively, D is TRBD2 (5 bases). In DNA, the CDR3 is TGTGCCATCTCGTCCGGGGTCTGGCAGTACTTC. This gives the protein CAISSGVWQYF.